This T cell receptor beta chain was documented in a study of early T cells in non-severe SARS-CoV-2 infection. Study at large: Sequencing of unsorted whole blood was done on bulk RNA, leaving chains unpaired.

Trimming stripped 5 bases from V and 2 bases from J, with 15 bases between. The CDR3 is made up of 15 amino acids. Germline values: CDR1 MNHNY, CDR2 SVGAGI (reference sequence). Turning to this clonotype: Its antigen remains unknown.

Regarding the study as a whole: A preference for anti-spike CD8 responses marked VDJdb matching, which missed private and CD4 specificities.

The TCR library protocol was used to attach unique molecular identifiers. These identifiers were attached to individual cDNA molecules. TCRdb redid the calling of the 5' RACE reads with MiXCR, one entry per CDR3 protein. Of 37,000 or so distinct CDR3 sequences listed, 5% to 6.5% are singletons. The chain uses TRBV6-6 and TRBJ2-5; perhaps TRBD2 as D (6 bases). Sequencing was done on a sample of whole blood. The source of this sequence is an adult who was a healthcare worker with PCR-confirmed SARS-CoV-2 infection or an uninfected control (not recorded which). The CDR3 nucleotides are TGTGCCAGCAGTCTAGCTTCCGGGGGACAAGAGACCCAGTACTTC. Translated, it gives CASSLASGGQETQYF.